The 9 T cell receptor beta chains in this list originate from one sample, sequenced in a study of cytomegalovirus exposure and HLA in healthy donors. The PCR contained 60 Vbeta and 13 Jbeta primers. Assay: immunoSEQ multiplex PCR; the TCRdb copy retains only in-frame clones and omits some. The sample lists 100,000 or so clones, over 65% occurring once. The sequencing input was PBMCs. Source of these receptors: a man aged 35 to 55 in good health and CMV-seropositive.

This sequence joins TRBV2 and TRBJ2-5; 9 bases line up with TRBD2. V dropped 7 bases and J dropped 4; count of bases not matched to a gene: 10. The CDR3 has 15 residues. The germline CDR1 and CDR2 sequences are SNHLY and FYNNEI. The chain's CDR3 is CASKELAGIGETQYF. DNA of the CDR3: TGTGCCAGCAAGGAGCTAGCGGGGATCGGAGAGACCCAGTACTTC.

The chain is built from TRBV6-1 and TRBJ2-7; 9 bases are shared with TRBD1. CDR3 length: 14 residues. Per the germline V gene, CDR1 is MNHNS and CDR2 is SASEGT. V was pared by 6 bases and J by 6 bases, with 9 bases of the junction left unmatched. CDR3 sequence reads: CASRDGQGRVEQYF. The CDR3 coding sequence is TGTGCCAGCAGGGACGGACAGGGGAGAGTCGAGCAGTACTTC.

The CDR3 coding sequence is TGTGCCAGCAGCTTAGTTGTTAGTGAAGCCAAGCAGTTCTTC. Its translation is CASSLVVSEAKQFF. V and J are TRBV7-9 and TRBJ2-1; D uncertain. The V end was cut by 1 base, the J end by 11 bases, with 15 bases between. Germline loops: CDR1 SEHNR, CDR2 FQNEAQ (reference sequence). The CDR3 is made up of 14 amino acids.

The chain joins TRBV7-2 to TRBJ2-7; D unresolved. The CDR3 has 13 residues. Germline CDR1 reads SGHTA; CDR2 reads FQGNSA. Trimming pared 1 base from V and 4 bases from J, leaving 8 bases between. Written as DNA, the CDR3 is TGTGCCAGCAGCTTAGGATGGCGGTACGAGCAGTACTTC. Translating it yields CASSLGWRYEQYF.

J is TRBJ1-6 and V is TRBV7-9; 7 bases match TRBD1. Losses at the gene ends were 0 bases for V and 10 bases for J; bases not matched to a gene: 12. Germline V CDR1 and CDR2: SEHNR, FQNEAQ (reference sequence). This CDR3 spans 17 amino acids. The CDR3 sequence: CASSLAGDSRKESPLHF. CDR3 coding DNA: TGTGCCAGCAGCTTAGCGGGGGACAGTAGGAAAGAATCACCCCTCCACTTT.

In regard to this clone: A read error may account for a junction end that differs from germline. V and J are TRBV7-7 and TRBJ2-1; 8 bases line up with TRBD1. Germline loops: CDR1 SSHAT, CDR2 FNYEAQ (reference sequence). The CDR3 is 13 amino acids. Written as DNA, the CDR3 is TGTGCTAGCAGCCCGGACAGGGTAGGTGAGCAGTTCTTC. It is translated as CASSPDRVGEQFF.

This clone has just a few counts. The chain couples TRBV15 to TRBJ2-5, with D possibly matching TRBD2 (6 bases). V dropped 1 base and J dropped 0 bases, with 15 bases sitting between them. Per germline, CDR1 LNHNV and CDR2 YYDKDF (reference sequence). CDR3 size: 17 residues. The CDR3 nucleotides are TGTGCCACCAGCAGAGCGAGGGGCGGAGGGGACCAAGAGACCCAGTACTTC. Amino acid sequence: CATSRARGGGDQETQYF. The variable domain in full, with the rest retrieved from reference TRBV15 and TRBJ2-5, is DAMVIQNPRYQVTQFGKPVTLSCSQTLNHNVMYWYQQKSSQAPKLLFHYYDKDFNNEADTPDNFQSRRPNTSFCFLDIRSPGLGDTAMYLCATSRARGGGDQETQYFGPGTRLLVL.

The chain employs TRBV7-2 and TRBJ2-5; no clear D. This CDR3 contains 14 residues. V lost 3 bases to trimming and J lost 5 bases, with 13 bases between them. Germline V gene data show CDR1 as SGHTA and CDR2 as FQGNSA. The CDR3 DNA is TGTGCCAGCAGCTTGGGCAGACCTTGGGAGACCCAGTACTTC. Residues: CASSLGRPWETQYF.

CDR3 nucleotide sequence: TGTGCCAGTACTGTGACAGGGGGCCGTGAAAAACTGTTTTTT. Protein: CASTVTGGREKLFF. The V and J genes are TRBV19 and TRBJ1-4; TRBD1 aligns across 10 bases. CDR1 LNHDA and CDR2 SQIVND come from the germline V gene (reference sequence). J gave up 7 bases and V 7 bases, and 6 bases lay outside the gene matches. The CDR3 is 14 amino acids.